These 26 T cell receptor beta chains were sequenced from one sample in a study of shared clonotypes between healthy human individuals. TCRdb's copy holds only in-frame clones and misses some; the assay was immunoSEQ multiplex PCR. Seen here are more than 2,000,000 clones, just over 90% observed once, and the top ten hold under 0.15%. The sample was naive CD4+ T cells sorted from blood. The subset: CD45RA+ positively selected. These receptors all come from a man aged 18 to 29 in good health.

This clone was observed a single time. The CDR3 DNA reads as TGTGCCAGTAGTACGACAGCATTCTTATACGAGCAGTACTTC. It encodes CASSTTAFLYEQYF. J is TRBJ2-7 and V is TRBV19; D might be TRBD1 (5 bases). Trimming took off 4 bases at V and 4 bases at J, with 14 bases between the two ends. The germline gives CDR1 LNHDA, CDR2 SQIVND (reference sequence). The CDR3 contains 14 residues.

The chain is built from TRBV6-1 and TRBJ2-7, with D perhaps matching TRBD1 (6 bases). The germline V gene encodes CDR1 MNHNS and CDR2 SASEGT. Trimming took off 6 bases at V and 2 bases at J, with 11 bases between the two ends. The CDR3 sequence is 13 residues long. The CDR3 is CASRGTKTYEQYF. DNA of the CDR3: TGTGCCAGCAGGGGGACAAAAACCTACGAGCAGTACTTC.

The J gene is TRBJ1-4, the V gene TRBV9, with 8 bases identical to TRBD1. The germline CDR1 and CDR2 sequences are SGDLS and YYNGEE. CDR3 length: 15 residues. V lost 3 bases to trimming and J lost 5 bases; unmatched junction nucleotides: 6. The CDR3 nucleotides read TGTGCCAGCAGCGCAGGGGGCAGCTTGAATGAAAAACTGTTTTTT. It encodes CASSAGGSLNEKLFF.

V usage is TRBV9 and J usage is TRBJ2-1, with 7 bases fitting TRBD2. J lost 1 base, V lost 7 bases, and 5 bases had no gene match. Germline CDR1 reads SGDLS; CDR2 reads YYNGEE. The CDR3 loop spans 14 amino acids. CDR3 nucleotide sequence: TGTGCCAGCGCCCTAGCGGAATCCTACAATGAGCAGTTCTTC. Amino acids: CASALAESYNEQFF.

The rearrangement uses TRBV5-4 and TRBJ1-2, with 7 bases fitting TRBD1. The CDR3 sequence is 13 residues long. V dropped 3 bases and J dropped 5; count of bases not matched to a gene: 4. Germline CDR1 is SGHNT and CDR2 is YYREEE (reference sequence). CDR3 in amino acids: CASSSGTVYGYTF. The CDR3 nucleotides are TGTGCCAGCAGCTCTGGGACAGTATATGGCTACACCTTC.

The chain uses TRBV28 and TRBJ1-5; 10 bases line up with TRBD1. The V gene end was trimmed by 8 bases and the J gene end by 7 bases; junction bases not matched to a gene: 11. CDR1 and CDR2 from the germline V gene are MDHEN and SYDVKM. The CDR3 contains 15 residues. The CDR3, as DNA: TGTGCCAGCCGACCAGGGACAGGGGCTGGGCAGCCCCAGCATTTT. Amino acids: CASRPGTGAGQPQHF.

The V and J genes are TRBV6-6 and TRBJ1-3; TRBD1 might be the D (5 bases). Germline CDR1 is MNHNY and CDR2 is SVGAGI (reference sequence). The CDR3 length is 14 residues. Trimming cost V 2 bases and J 2 bases, with 7 bases left between them. The CDR3 nucleotides read TGTGCCAGCAGTTACGGGGGGACTGGAAACACCATATATTTT. Its translation is CASSYGGTGNTIYF.

The count of this clone is one. This chain connects TRBV10-3 to TRBJ1-2; D ambiguous. CDR1 and CDR2 from the germline V gene are ENHRY and SYGVKD. The V gene lost 0 bases and the J gene lost 0 bases, with 5 bases spanning the gap. This CDR3 has 14 residues. CDR3 sequence (DNA): TGTGCCATCAGTGAGTCGCTAGCTAACTATGGCTACACCTTC. Residues: CAISESLANYGYTF.

This clone has a single count. The chain has TRBV28 and TRBJ2-2; D may be TRBD1 or TRBD2 (6 bases each). The CDR3 runs 15 residues. V lost 6 bases, J lost 4 bases, and 15 bases lay in between. The germline V gene has CDR1 MDHEN and CDR2 SYDVKM. The CDR3 nucleotides are TGTGCCAGCAGAGGGGGAGGAGGGGGCACCGGGGAGCTGTTTTTT. Encoded protein: CASRGGGGGTGELFF.

Here the CDR3 DNA reads TGTGCCACCAGCAGGGGACTTAGTAGCGGGACATCCTACTACGAGCAGTACTTC. Translation: CATSRGLSSGTSYYEQYF. The V gene is TRBV15, the J gene TRBJ2-7, with TRBD2 identical over 8 bases. The CDR3 spans 18 residues. The V gene's germline CDR1 is LNHNV and CDR2 YYDKDF (reference sequence). V trimming: 3 bases; J trimming: 3 bases; junction bases outside the gene matches: 16.

The chain couples TRBV5-4 to TRBJ2-2; TRBD1 might be the D (5 bases). V lost 0 bases and J 4 bases, leaving 7 bases between the germline ends. Germline V gene sequence: CDR1 SGHNT, CDR2 YYREEE (reference sequence). The CDR3 spans 14 residues. The CDR3 loop reads CASSLGQFTGELFF. CDR3 DNA: TGTGCCAGCAGCTTGGGACAGTTCACCGGGGAGCTGTTTTTT.

In DNA form, the CDR3 reads TGTGCCAGCAGTGGCCGGACAGGGGGAGGAGAGACCCAGTACTTC. This translates into CASSGRTGGGETQYF. This chain joins TRBV6-1 and TRBJ2-5; 10 bases line up with TRBD1. Germline-derived CDR1 and CDR2 are MNHNS and SASEGT. CDR3 length: 15 amino acids. V was clipped by 4 bases and J by 4 bases; unmatched bases: 6.

The CDR3: CASSQSNTEAFF. CDR3 in DNA: TGCGCCAGCAGTCAATCAAACACTGAAGCTTTCTTT. The chain employs TRBV5-1 and TRBJ1-1, with D hard to call. CDR3 length equals 12 residues. The germline V gene has CDR1 SGHRS and CDR2 YFSETQ. The V end lost 5 bases, the J end lost 2 bases, and 7 bases lay between the germline ends.

V and J are TRBV19 and TRBJ1-1; D possibly corresponds to TRBD1 (5 bases). This CDR3 region has 15 residues. Germline CDR1 and CDR2: LNHDA and SQIVND (reference sequence). Trimming shortened V by 3 bases and J by 3 bases, and 14 bases separated the two germline ends. The CDR3 DNA sequence: TGTGCCAGTAGTATTCTTTATCTAGGGGACACTGAAGCTTTCTTT. It yields the protein CASSILYLGDTEAFF.

The rearrangement links TRBV6-4 to TRBJ1-6, with 7 bases aligning to TRBD1. The J segment lost 5 bases and the V segment lost 9 bases, leaving 4 bases of the junction unmatched. CDR3 length: 13 amino acids. Looked up from germline, CDR1 is MRHNA and CDR2 is SNTAGT. CDR3 amino acids: CASGQEDNSPLHF. The CDR3 DNA is TGTGCCAGTGGACAGGAGGATAATTCACCCCTCCACTTT.

The rearrangement links TRBV6-1 to TRBJ1-3, with TRBD1 as a possible D gene (5 bases). This CDR3 comprises 12 residues. Per the germline V gene, CDR1 is MNHNS and CDR2 is SASEGT. The ends were cut back, 9 bases at V and 0 bases at J, with 6 bases in the middle. The CDR3 DNA is TGTGCCAGTGGGACCTCTGGAAACACCATATATTTT. The encoded protein is CASGTSGNTIYF.

V is TRBV19 and J is TRBJ2-7, with D tentatively TRBD1 (6 bases). The CDR3 length is 13 residues. The V gene's germline CDR1 is LNHDA and CDR2 SQIVND (reference sequence). V was clipped by 9 bases and J by 0 bases, with 12 bases between them. CDR3 protein: CARPDRSSYEQYF. The DNA of the CDR3 is TGTGCCAGACCAGACAGGAGCTCCTACGAGCAGTACTTC.

This chain links TRBV29-1 with TRBJ1-2; D is perhaps TRBD1 (5 bases). Germline lookup yields CDR1 SQVTM and CDR2 ANQGSEA. V shed 7 bases and J shed 2 bases, with 20 bases lying between them. The CDR3 extends over 15 amino acids. The CDR3 region has the DNA TGCAGCGCCCGTCCCCGGGACGCAACAAACTATGGCTACACCTTC. Its translation: CSARPRDATNYGYTF.

Regarding this clone: The junction and the germline gene differ at one end; a read error may be behind it. The rearrangement joins TRBV18 to TRBJ2-3, with 9 bases that match TRBD2. Germline V gene data show CDR1 as KGHSH and CDR2 as LQKENI. The CDR3 is 16 amino acids. CDR3 amino acids: CASTPTSGYSTDTQYF. The CDR3 nucleotides read TGTGCCAGCACACCGACTAGCGGATATAGCACAGATACGCAGTATTTT.

This sequence joins TRBV7-2 and TRBJ1-4; D not certain. Trimming left V 6 bases short and J 2 bases short, with 10 bases between. This CDR3 contains 14 residues. Germline V gene lookup returns CDR1 SGHTA and CDR2 FQGNSA. The CDR3 coding sequence is TGTGCCAGCAGGGTCGGGGTGACTAATGAAAAACTGTTTTTT. This codes for CASRVGVTNEKLFF.

This chain links TRBV5-6 with TRBJ1-3, with D maybe TRBD1 (6 bases). The ends were cut back, 4 bases at V and 0 bases at J, with 11 bases in the middle. CDR1 SGHDT and CDR2 YYEEEE come from the germline V gene. This CDR3 contains 15 residues. CDR3 bases: TGTGCCAGCAGCCCAACAGGGAGCTCTGGAAACACCATATATTTT. Its protein product is CASSPTGSSGNTIYF.

This sequence joins TRBV7-2 and TRBJ2-3; D gene uncertain. Trimming shortened V by 2 bases and J by 9 bases, and 12 bases separated the two germline ends. In germline, CDR1 is SGHTA, CDR2 FQGNSA. There are 13 residues in the CDR3. The CDR3 region is CASSLKPWITQYF. The CDR3 bases are TGTGCCAGCAGCTTAAAGCCTTGGATAACGCAGTATTTT.

The chain carries TRBV9 and TRBJ2-3, with a possible D match to TRBD2 (6 bases). V lost 4 bases and J lost 0, with 15 bases in between. CDR3 length equals 16 residues. Germline V CDR1 and CDR2: SGDLS, YYNGEE. The CDR3 sequence: CASSRGTEMSTDTQYF. The CDR3 bases are TGTGCCAGCAGCCGCGGGACCGAAATGAGCACAGATACGCAGTATTTT.

The chain uses TRBV5-4 and TRBJ2-2; no clear D gene. The CDR3 contains 15 residues. CDR1 SGHNT and CDR2 YYREEE come from the germline V gene (reference sequence). Trimming stripped 4 bases from V and 0 bases from J, with 10 bases between. CDR3 sequence reads: CASSRREPNTGELFF. The CDR3 region has the DNA TGTGCCAGCAGCCGTAGGGAACCGAACACCGGGGAGCTGTTTTTT.

The chain links TRBV7-8 to TRBJ2-7; 9 bases are a match to TRBD1. Germline V gene data show CDR1 as SGHVS and CDR2 as FQNEAQ. The V gene end was trimmed by 3 bases and the J gene end by 4 bases; junction bases not matched to a gene: 4. The CDR3 runs 14 residues. Written as DNA, the CDR3 is TGTGCCAGCAGCTTTAGACAGGGGGAATACGAGCAGTACTTC. Translation: CASSFRQGEYEQYF.

The rearrangement joins TRBV7-2 to TRBJ2-4; TRBD2 agrees at 8 bases. This CDR3 is built from 15 residues. Germline CDR1 reads SGHTA; CDR2 reads FQGNSA. V lost 2 bases to trimming and J lost 5 bases; unmatched junction nucleotides: 5. The CDR3 region is CASSLRTSGQNIQYF. The CDR3 nucleotides are TGTGCCAGCAGCTTAAGAACTAGCGGCCAAAACATTCAGTACTTC.